Listed below are T cell receptor beta chains from one sample, sequenced in a study of blood T cells in healthy people across ages. TCRdb re-analysed the 5' RACE reads in MiXCR, keeping a single row per CDR3 protein. The sample consists of about 1.4 million distinct CDR3 sequences, approximately 60% of them appearing once. Sequencing was done on a sample of blood. The origin of the receptors is a man aged 18 to 30 in good health. CDR3s include the opening cysteine and the closing phenylalanine or tryptophan. A D gene is named only where the DNA matches it firmly. The size field is filled for only some rows; it gives once, few, many or a size class.

D,size,J,V,CDR3,DNA
.,.,TRBJ1-1,TRBV10-3,CALRSDLGYTEAFF,TGTGCCCTCAGATCGGACCTTGGGTACACTGAAGCTTTCTTT
TRBD2,.,TRBJ2-1,TRBV5-1,CASAPGTSGEGSSYNEQFF,TGCGCCAGCGCACCCGGGACTAGCGGAGAAGGTAGCTCCTACAATGAGCAGTTCTTC
TRBD2,.,TRBJ2-7,TRBV2,CAGTSGIYEQYF,TGTGCCGGGACTAGCGGGATCTACGAGCAGTACTTC
.,.,TRBJ2-7,TRBV2,CASSVGVVDEQYF,TGTGCCAGCAGTGTCGGGGTCGTTGACGAGCAGTACTTC
.,.,TRBJ2-7,TRBV4-1,CASSQVYPANYEQYF,TGCGCCAGCAGCCAAGTGTATCCGGCTAACTACGAGCAGTACTTC
.,.,TRBJ2-2,TRBV5-1,CASSPEGDFTGELFF,TGCGCCAGCAGCCCCGAAGGTGATTTTACCGGGGAGCTGTTTTTT
.,.,TRBJ2-1,TRBV18,CASSPPGIPYNEQFF,TGTGCCAGCTCACCACCAGGGATCCCCTACAATGAGCAGTTCTTC
.,.,TRBJ2-1,TRBV7-6,CASTLLFTGEQFF,TGTGCCAGCACCTTACTCTTTACCGGAGAGCAGTTCTTC
TRBD2,.,TRBJ2-7,TRBV15,CATSRDRTSGSQSYEQYF,TGTGCCACCAGCAGAGATAGAACTAGCGGGAGTCAGTCCTACGAGCAGTACTTC
.,few,TRBJ2-7,TRBV9,CASSVGTVTYEQYF,TGTGCCAGCAGCGTAGGGACGGTGACCTACGAGCAGTACTTC
.,.,TRBJ2-1,TRBV20-1,CSARDLADNEQFF,TGCAGTGCTAGAGATCTAGCAGACAATGAGCAGTTCTTC
.,.,TRBJ2-2,TRBV7-6,CAFPTGELFF,TGTGCCTTTCCCACCGGGGAGCTGTTTTTT
TRBD2,few,TRBJ2-3,TRBV18,CASSDIAGGSTDTQYF,TGTGCCAGCTCAGATATAGCGGGAGGAAGCACAGATACGCAGTATTTT
TRBD2,.,TRBJ2-1,TRBV4-3,CASSQDLTGGNNEQFF,TGCGCCAGCAGCCAAGATCTTACGGGGGGGAACAATGAGCAGTTCTTC
.,.,TRBJ2-6,TRBV28,CASRRTSGANVLTF,TGTGCCAGCAGACGAACCTCTGGGGCCAACGTCCTGACTTTC
.,.,TRBJ2-7,TRBV4-1,CASSQESGGITYEQYF,TGCGCCAGCAGCCAAGAGAGTGGGGGTATAACCTACGAGCAGTACTTC
TRBD1,.,TRBJ2-2,TRBV12-3/TRBV12-4,CASRSTGFDTGELFF,TGTGCCAGCAGGTCGACAGGGTTTGACACCGGGGAGCTGTTTTTT
.,.,TRBJ2-1,TRBV15,CATSRDRGGGDEQFF,TGTGCCACCAGCAGAGACAGGGGGGGTGGTGATGAGCAGTTCTTC
.,.,TRBJ2-3,TRBV12-3/TRBV12-4,CASTRERSGTQYF,TGTGCCAGCACCCGCGAGCGAAGCGGTACGCAGTATTTT
.,.,TRBJ1-2,TRBV30,CAWSSRGEGYGYTF,TGTGCCTGGAGCTCCAGGGGCGAGGGCTATGGCTACACCTTC
.,.,TRBJ2-5,TRBV4-1,CASSHTGTHQETQYF,TGCGCCAGCAGCCATACCGGGACCCACCAAGAGACCCAGTACTTC
TRBD1,.,TRBJ1-1,TRBV29-1,CSVGRTGRNTEAFF,TGCAGCGTTGGCCGGACAGGGAGGAACACTGAAGCTTTCTTT
.,.,TRBJ2-1,TRBV5-1,CASSLEGRAVDEQFF,TGCGCCAGCAGCTTGGAGGGGAGAGCCGTGGATGAGCAGTTCTTC
.,.,TRBJ2-3,TRBV5-1,CASKPQGTDTQYF,TGCGCCAGCAAACCCCAGGGCACAGATACGCAGTATTTT
TRBD2,few,TRBJ2-5,TRBV7-2,CASSLDLAGRQETQYF,TGTGCCAGCAGCTTAGATCTAGCGGGGAGACAAGAGACCCAGTACTTC
.,.,TRBJ2-3,TRBV27,CAGNPVGLVPDTQYF,TGTGCCGGCAACCCTGTGGGGCTAGTCCCAGATACGCAGTATTTT
.,.,TRBJ1-2,TRBV20-1,CSARYVYGYTF,TGCAGTGCTAGGTACGTCTATGGCTACACCTTC
.,.,TRBJ1-2,TRBV24-1,CATSDWNRGYTF,TGTGCCACCAGTGATTGGAACCGGGGCTACACCTTC
TRBD2,few,TRBJ2-5,TRBV12-3/TRBV12-4,CASSLGLAGYETQYF,TGTGCCAGCAGCTTAGGACTAGCGGGGTACGAGACCCAGTACTTC
.,few,TRBJ2-1,TRBV4-1,CASSQPPQGLRQFF,TGCGCCAGCAGCCAACCGCCCCAGGGGTTACGGCAGTTCTTC